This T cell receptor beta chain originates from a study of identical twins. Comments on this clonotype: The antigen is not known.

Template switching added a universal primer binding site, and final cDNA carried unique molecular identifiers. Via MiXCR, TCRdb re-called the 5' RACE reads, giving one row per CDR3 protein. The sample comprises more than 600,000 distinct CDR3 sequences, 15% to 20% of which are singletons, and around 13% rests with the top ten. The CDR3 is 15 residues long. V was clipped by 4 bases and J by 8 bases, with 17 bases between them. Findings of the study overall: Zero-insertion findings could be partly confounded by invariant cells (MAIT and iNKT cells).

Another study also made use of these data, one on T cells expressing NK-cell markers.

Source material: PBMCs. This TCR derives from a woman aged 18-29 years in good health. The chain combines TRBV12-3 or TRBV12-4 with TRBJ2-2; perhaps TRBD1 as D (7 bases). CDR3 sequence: CASSYRQGGRGELFF. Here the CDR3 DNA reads TGTGCCAGCAGTTATCGGCAGGGGGGTCGGGGGGAGCTGTTTTTT.